The sequence of this T cell receptor (beta chain) was determined in a study of OX40 agonist ivuxolimab in advanced cancers. The wider study: Patients with prior anti-PD-1, anti-PD-L1 or anti-CTLA-4 therapy were eligible; 35% to 45% had some.

Remarks on this clone: Its target is not known.

Germline loops: CDR1 ENHRY, CDR2 SYGVKD. This CDR3 is built from 14 residues. Trimming at V came to 6 bases and at J to 1 base, leaving 4 bases not matched to a gene. Researchers took blood at baseline, on cycle 4 day 1, and on cycle 7 day 1. Sequencing was performed with immunoSEQ multiplex PCR; in TCRdb, only in-frame clones are kept and a portion is missing. The sample includes 75,000 to 90,000 clones, roughly 92% seen only once; the top ten take around 2.8%. The study's findings and limits: What antigens the expanded peripheral T cells recognized was never established.

The sample here was CD4+ or CD8+ T cells sorted from blood, taken in a trial of the OX40 agonist ivuxolimab. The chain employs TRBV10-3 and TRBJ1-1, with TRBD1 matching 8 bases. The receptor was isolated from an adult with an advanced solid tumor such as melanoma, head and neck, liver or kidney cancer. The CDR3 protein is CAISAGGANTEAFF. CDR3 sequence (DNA): TGTGCCATCAGCGCAGGGGGCGCGAACACTGAAGCTTTCTTT.